These 15 T cell receptor beta chains share one sample of origin, sequenced in a study of blood T cell repertoires in COVID-19 (TCRdb year 2020). To prepare the library, the immunoSEQ multiplex PCR assay was applied. Held by TCRdb, this immuneACCESS table contains in-frame sequences only and omits some clones. Under half of the omission traces to an unresolved V gene where checked; the cause of the rest is unknown. The sample table records more than 70,000 clones; approximately 80% of these occur just once. The ten largest clones capture about 4.8% of the sample. The source material was peripheral blood. Receptor source: a woman aged 80 or over with active or convalescent COVID-19.

The rearrangement uses TRBV19 and TRBJ1-5, with 7 nucleotides matching TRBD1. Germline CDR1 and CDR2: LNHDA and SQIVND (reference sequence). V lost 2 bases, J lost 4 bases, and 8 bases stayed unmatched. The CDR3 runs to 16 residues. The CDR3 reads CASSIKGTASNQPQHF. In DNA form, the CDR3 reads TGTGCCAGTAGTATAAAGGGGACAGCCTCAAATCAGCCCCAGCATTTT.

The chain links TRBV28 to TRBJ1-1; TRBD1 aligns across 9 bases. Germline V gives CDR1 MDHEN, CDR2 SYDVKM. The V segment lost 5 bases and the J segment 2 bases; nucleotides outside the gene matches: 9. The CDR3 extends over 16 amino acids. DNA for the CDR3: TGTGCCAGCAGTGGGGGACAGGGCTTACCTAACACTGAAGCTTTCTTT. As protein: CASSGGQGLPNTEAFF.

The V and J genes are TRBV5-1 and TRBJ1-1; D possibly corresponds to TRBD1 (6 bases). This CDR3 is 15 amino acids long. Per the germline V gene, CDR1 is SGHRS and CDR2 is YFSETQ. Trimming cost V 4 bases and J 2 bases, with 15 bases left between them. The CDR3 sequence is CASSQTGTRNTEAFF. CDR3 coding DNA: TGCGCCAGCAGCCAAACAGGGACGAGAAACACTGAAGCTTTCTTT.

This clone was detected once. The V and J genes are TRBV29-1 and TRBJ2-6; no clear D. Per germline, CDR1 SQVTM and CDR2 ANQGSEA. Trimming took off 4 bases at V and 0 bases at J, with 4 bases between the two ends. The CDR3 sequence is 13 residues long. The CDR3 nucleotides are TGCAGCGTTGCGGGCTCTGGGGCCAACGTCCTGACTTTC. Translated: CSVAGSGANVLTF.

The chain couples TRBV6-6 to TRBJ1-2; D unresolved. Trimming stripped 6 bases from V and 5 bases from J, with 22 bases between. Germline V gene sequence: CDR1 MNHNY, CDR2 SVGAGI (reference sequence). The CDR3 loop spans 16 amino acids. CDR3 coding DNA: TGTGCCAGCAGCTCTATCCTGAGGGAGGGCGTATATGGCTACACCTTC. This sequence encodes CASSSILREGVYGYTF.

This clone was seen only once. The chain combines TRBV5-4 with TRBJ2-2; no firm D call. This CDR3 is 13 amino acids long. V lost 2 bases to trimming and J lost 3 bases, with 5 bases between them. Looked up from germline, CDR1 is SGHNT and CDR2 is YYREEE (reference sequence). The DNA of the CDR3 is TGTGCCAGCAGCTTTTCGGACACCGGGGAGCTGTTTTTT. It is translated as CASSFSDTGELFF.

This chain joins TRBV24-1 and TRBJ1-1; TRBD1 is a possible D gene (6 bases). V was cut by 4 bases and J by 7 bases, with 15 bases left in between. This CDR3 contains 14 residues. The germline CDR1 and CDR2 sequences are KGHDR and SFDVKD. The CDR3 bases are TGTGCCACCAGTGACAACAGGGAACGAGGTGAAGCTTTCTTT. This translates into CATSDNRERGEAFF.

The chain recombines TRBV28 with TRBJ2-3, with 8 bases lining up with TRBD1. From germline, CDR1 is MDHEN and CDR2 SYDVKM. The CDR3 spans 17 residues. Losses at the gene ends were 6 bases for V and 0 bases for J; bases not matched to a gene: 11. CDR3 bases: TGTGCCAGCAGGGCACCGACAGGGGCAAGTAGCACAGATACGCAGTATTTT. Protein: CASRAPTGASSTDTQYF. The full variable domain, in which reference TRBV28 and TRBJ2-3 provide the parts outside the CDR3, is DVKVTQSSRYLVKRTGEKVFLECVQDMDHENMFWYRQDPGLGLRLIYFSYDVKMKEKGDIPEGYSVSREKKERFSLILESASTNQTSMYLCASRAPTGASSTDTQYFGPGTRLTVL.

V gene TRBV7-9 combines with J gene TRBJ2-7, with 9 bases identical to TRBD1. The CDR3 has 16 residues. Trimming cost V 4 bases and J 0 bases; bases outside gene matches: 7. The V gene's germline CDR1 is SEHNR and CDR2 FQNEAQ (reference sequence). The CDR3, as DNA: TGTGCCAGCAGCTCAACCGGGACAGGGAGCTCCTACGAGCAGTACTTC. Protein product: CASSSTGTGSSYEQYF.

This sequence joins TRBV5-1 and TRBJ2-3; TRBD2 aligns across 9 bases. V lost 4 bases to trimming and J lost 4 bases; unmatched junction nucleotides: 7. The CDR3 is 15 residues long. The germline gives CDR1 SGHRS, CDR2 YFSETQ. In nucleotides, the CDR3 is TGCGCCAGCAGCCGGACCGGGACTAGCTCAGATACGCAGTATTTT. Amino acid sequence: CASSRTGTSSDTQYF.

This clone occurred a few times. The chain has TRBV18 and TRBJ2-3, with TRBD2 matching 7 bases. Germline values: CDR1 KGHSH, CDR2 LQKENI. This CDR3 has 15 residues. Germline trimming cut 6 bases from V and 3 bases from J; bases unmatched to any gene: 9. In DNA form, the CDR3 reads TGTGCCAGCTCTTGGACTAGGGGAGGGACAGATACGCAGTATTTT. This gives the protein CASSWTRGGTDTQYF.

The V and J genes are TRBV5-4 and TRBJ1-6; the D is unclear. Trimming took off 4 bases at V and 0 bases at J, with 8 bases between the two ends. Germline values: CDR1 SGHNT, CDR2 YYREEE (reference sequence). The length of the CDR3 is 15 residues. CDR3 nucleotide sequence: TGTGCCAGCAGCGATGACTTCTCCTATAATTCACCCCTCCACTTT. Its translation: CASSDDFSYNSPLHF.

This sequence joins TRBV11-2 and TRBJ2-3, with D unresolved. Germline CDR1 is SGHAT and CDR2 is FQNNGV. The V and J ends lost 5 bases and 0 bases respectively, with 12 bases between them. This CDR3 region has 15 residues. CDR3 loop: CASSPTTTSTDTQYF. The DNA for the CDR3 is TGTGCCAGCAGCCCAACTACAACTAGCACAGATACGCAGTATTTT.

The V call is TRBV6-6, the J call TRBJ1-1, with 8 nucleotides matching TRBD1. CDR1 is MNHNY and CDR2 is SVGAGI in the germline V gene (reference sequence). Trimming at V came to 4 bases and at J to 1 base, leaving 8 bases not matched to a gene. CDR3 length: 16 amino acids. The CDR3 nucleotides are TGTGCCAGCAGTTTGTATTCAGGGGGCCAGAACACTGAAGCTTTCTTT. Residues: CASSLYSGGQNTEAFF.

The gene calls are TRBV4-1 and TRBJ1-2; D possibly corresponds to TRBD1 (6 bases). The V gene's germline CDR1 is MGHRA and CDR2 YSYEKL. Trimming removed 0 bases at V and 0 bases at J, with 17 bases between. This CDR3 is 18 amino acids long. CDR3 residues: CASSQDQGRQGTNYGYTF. The CDR3 region has the DNA TGCGCCAGCAGCCAAGATCAAGGACGGCAGGGGACTAACTATGGCTACACCTTC.